These T cell receptor beta chains were read from a single sample in a study of blood T cells in healthy people across ages. TCRdb reprocessed the 5' RACE reads with MiXCR, giving one entry per CDR3 protein. The profile shows roughly 700,000 distinct CDR3 sequences, over 45% of them singletons. The specimen sequenced was blood. The receptors shown here come from a woman in her fifties or sixties in good health. Both conserved end residues are part of each CDR3. Fields, in order: V gene, D gene, clone size, CDR3 length, J gene, CDR3 DNA, CDR3 protein. A D gene is named only where the DNA matches it firmly. The size of a clone is reported for some rows only, either as once, few or many, or as a class for expanded clones.

>TRBV11-2|-|-|13|TRBJ2-3
TGTGCCAGCAGCGTACAGTTTACAGATACGCAGTATTTT
CASSVQFTDTQYF
>TRBV2|-|many|16|TRBJ2-6
TGTGCCAGCAATCTAGGTAGAGACTCTGGGGCCAACGTCCTGACTTTC
CASNLGRDSGANVLTF
>TRBV5-6|-|-|16|TRBJ2-5
TGTGCCAGCAGCCCCCCTCAGGGGCCTTCGTGGAAGACCCAGTACTTC
CASSPPQGPSWKTQYF
>TRBV28|-|-|16|TRBJ1-6
TGTGCCAGCAGTCCTCGGGACACCATCTATAATCCACCCCTCCACTTT
CASSPRDTIYNPPLHF
>TRBV20-1|-|-|14|TRBJ2-1
TGCAGTGCCCCCGGTCGGCTAGCTAGGGATGAGCAGTTCTTC
CSAPGRLARDEQFF
>TRBV4-2|-|few|14|TRBJ2-2
TGTGCCAGCAGCCAAGGAGGGGAGTCCGGGGAGCTGTTTTTT
CASSQGGESGELFF
>TRBV29-1|-|few|12|TRBJ2-1
TGCAGCGCCGATCCATCCGGGGATGAGCAGTTCTTC
CSADPSGDEQFF
>TRBV5-5|TRBD1|few|17|TRBJ1-1
TGTGCCAGCAGACCGGGACAGGGGTACTATGGTTACACTGAAGCTTTCTTT
CASRPGQGYYGYTEAFF
>TRBV3-1|-|few|13|TRBJ2-7
TGTGCCAGCAGCCAAGCGGTTTCCTACGAGCAGTACTTC
CASSQAVSYEQYF
>TRBV20-1|-|few|16|TRBJ2-1
TGCAGTGCTAGAGACCGCCTGGTCCCTATCTACAATGAGCAGTTCTTC
CSARDRLVPIYNEQFF
>TRBV11-2|-|-|15|TRBJ2-1
TGTGCCAGCAGCCCCTTAGCGGAGCCCTACAATGAGCAGTTCTTC
CASSPLAEPYNEQFF
>TRBV5-1|-|-|14|TRBJ1-2
TGCGCCAGCAGCCCCCTAGGGGTCAACTATGGCTACACCTTC
CASSPLGVNYGYTF
>TRBV7-3|-|-|17|TRBJ2-7
TGTGCCAGCAGCGAAGCGAATACCGGGACTCTCTCCTACGAGCAGTACTTC
CASSEANTGTLSYEQYF
>TRBV5-6|-|-|17|TRBJ2-5
TGTGCCAGCAGCTTGGGAGTGGGTCAGGCTAGCGCGGAGACCCAGTACTTC
CASSLGVGQASAETQYF
>TRBV6-2/TRBV6-3|TRBD1|-|14|TRBJ2-7
TGTGCCAGCAGTCGACAGGGGATTCCCTACGAGCAGTACTTC
CASSRQGIPYEQYF
>TRBV9|-|few|15|TRBJ2-6
TGTGCCAGCAGCCCCAAGGGCTCTGGGGCCAACGTCCTGACTTTC
CASSPKGSGANVLTF
>TRBV5-5|-|-|14|TRBJ1-4
TGTGCCAGCAGCACCGGGACGTTGAATGAAAAACTGTTTTTT
CASSTGTLNEKLFF
>TRBV12-3/TRBV12-4|TRBD1|-|14|TRBJ1-2
TGTGCCAGCAGCGATCAGGGGGCAAGCTATGGCTACACCTTC
CASSDQGASYGYTF
>TRBV6-6|TRBD1|once|13|TRBJ2-3
TGTGCCAGCAGGACCCAGGGGGAGGATACGCAGTATTTT
CASRTQGEDTQYF
>TRBV29-1|-|-|14|TRBJ2-7
TGCAGCGTGTCCCCGGGATCTTCTTTCTACGAGCAGTACTTC
CSVSPGSSFYEQYF
>TRBV30|TRBD1|-|15|TRBJ2-3
TGTGCCTGGAGTGTACAGGGGGGAGCTGGAGATACGCAGTATTTT
CAWSVQGGAGDTQYF
>TRBV6-6|TRBD2|-|13|TRBJ2-1
TGTGCCAGCCTTGAGCGGGAGTCGAATGAGCAGTTCTTC
CASLERESNEQFF
>TRBV7-6|TRBD2|-|16|TRBJ2-3
TGTGCCAGCAGCTTAGCGCCGGGACTAGTCGCAGATACGCAGTATTTT
CASSLAPGLVADTQYF
>TRBV7-2|-|-|15|TRBJ2-7
TGTGCCAGCAGCTTATTTCCAGGGGAAGGATACGAGCAGTACTTC
CASSLFPGEGYEQYF
>TRBV3-1|TRBD1|-|14|TRBJ1-1
TGTGCCAGCAGCCGGGACAGTCCGAGCACTGAAGCTTTCTTT
CASSRDSPSTEAFF
>TRBV9|-|-|13|TRBJ2-3
TGTGCCAGCAGCGCCCGAACGGGGGATACGCAGTATTTT
CASSARTGDTQYF
>TRBV7-2|-|-|15|TRBJ2-7
TGTGCCAGCAGCCCCCAGGGGTTGATTACCTACGAGCAGTACTTC
CASSPQGLITYEQYF
>TRBV7-2|-|-|18|TRBJ2-1
TGTGCCAGCAGCTTAGCTAGCGGCTATTCTAGCTCCTACAATGAGCAGTTCTTC
CASSLASGYSSSYNEQFF
>TRBV5-1|-|-|20|TRBJ1-1
TGCGCCAGCAGACGACAACAGGGTGGAAACACCCCAAAACCGAACACTGAAGCTTTCTTT
CASRRQQGGNTPKPNTEAFF
>TRBV3-1|-|-|15|TRBJ2-1
TGTACCAGCAGCCAAGGAGGTTTTCCAGACAATGAGCAGTTCTTC
CTSSQGGFPDNEQFF
>TRBV7-3|TRBD2|few|15|TRBJ2-1
TGTGCCAGCAGCTTCAGCCTAGCGGGGGCTAATGAGCAGTTCTTC
CASSFSLAGANEQFF
>TRBV27|-|-|16|TRBJ2-7
TGTGCCAGCAGATCTAATTCAGGGAAGGGGTCGGGGGAGCAGTACTTC
CASRSNSGKGSGEQYF
>TRBV20-1|TRBD1|-|13|TRBJ2-5
TGCAGTGCTGGGACAGGGCCCGGGGAGACCCAGTACTTC
CSAGTGPGETQYF
>TRBV4-1|-|few|16|TRBJ2-1
TGCGCCAGCAGCCCTATGACGGGGCCCAGGTCAACTGAGCAGTTCTTC
CASSPMTGPRSTEQFF
>TRBV20-1|TRBD1|-|15|TRBJ1-5
TGCAGTGCTGGAAACCGACAGGGTGGCAATCAGCCCCAGCATTTT
CSAGNRQGGNQPQHF
>TRBV23-1|TRBD1|-|17|TRBJ2-3
TGCGCCAGCAGTCATTCTACCGGGACAGGGGGGACAGATACGCAGTATTTT
CASSHSTGTGGTDTQYF
>TRBV20-1|TRBD2|-|15|TRBJ2-3
TGCAGTGCTAGAGATCCGGGAGGGAGGTCAGATACGCAGTATTTT
CSARDPGGRSDTQYF
>TRBV7-3|-|-|13|TRBJ1-2
TGTGCCAGCAGTCCGACACCGAACGATGACTACACCTTC
CASSPTPNDDYTF
>TRBV28|-|few|12|TRBJ1-1
TGTGCCAGCAGTCCAGGTTACACTGAAGCTTTCTTT
CASSPGYTEAFF
>TRBV28|TRBD1|-|15|TRBJ2-5
TGTGCCAGCACCTCGGACAGGGGAACCCGGGAGACCCAGTACTTC
CASTSDRGTRETQYF
>TRBV20-1|-|-|13|TRBJ1-1
TGCAGTGCTCAAGGGAGGTATCGGACTGAAGCTTTCTTT
CSAQGRYRTEAFF
>TRBV3-1|TRBD1|few|14|TRBJ2-5
TGTGCCAGCACCCGGGACAGGGGGTTGGAGACCCAGTACTTC
CASTRDRGLETQYF
>TRBV7-2|TRBD1|-|14|TRBJ2-5
TGTGCCAGCACTCCAGGGGGTTCCCAAGAGACCCAGTACTTC
CASTPGGSQETQYF
>TRBV7-9|-|once|12|TRBJ1-2
TGTGCCAGCAGCTCCTACGACTATGGCTACACCTTC
CASSSYDYGYTF
>TRBV9|-|few|11|TRBJ2-1
TGTGCCAGCAGCAACACGGCTGAGCAGTTCTTC
CASSNTAEQFF
>TRBV24-1|-|once|13|TRBJ2-2
TGTGCCACCAGTGACCAGGGTGCCGGGGAGCTGTTTTTT
CATSDQGAGELFF
>TRBV20-1|-|few|13|TRBJ2-3
TGCAGTGCCCCTGAAGTTGGCACAGATACGCAGTATTTT
CSAPEVGTDTQYF
>TRBV12-5|TRBD2|-|13|TRBJ2-3
TGTGCTAGTGCCGCGGGAGGGTCAGATACGCAGTATTTT
CASAAGGSDTQYF
>TRBV12-3/TRBV12-4|-|few|13|TRBJ1-2
TGTGCCAGCAGCACGACACGGACGGATGGCTACACCTTC
CASSTTRTDGYTF